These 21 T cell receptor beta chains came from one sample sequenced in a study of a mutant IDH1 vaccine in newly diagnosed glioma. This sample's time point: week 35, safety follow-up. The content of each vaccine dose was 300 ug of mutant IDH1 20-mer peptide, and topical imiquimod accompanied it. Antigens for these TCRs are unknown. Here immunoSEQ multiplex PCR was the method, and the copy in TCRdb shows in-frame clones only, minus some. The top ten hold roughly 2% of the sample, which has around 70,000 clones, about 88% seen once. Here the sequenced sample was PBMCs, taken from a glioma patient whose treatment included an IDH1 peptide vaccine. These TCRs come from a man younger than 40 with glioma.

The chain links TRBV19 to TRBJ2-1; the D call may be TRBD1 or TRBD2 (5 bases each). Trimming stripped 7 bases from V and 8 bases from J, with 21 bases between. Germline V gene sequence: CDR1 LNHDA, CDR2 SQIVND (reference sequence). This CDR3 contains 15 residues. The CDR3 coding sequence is TGTGCCAGTAATAGCGTCAATCGAGGGGTCGATGAGCAGTTCTTC. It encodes CASNSVNRGVDEQFF.

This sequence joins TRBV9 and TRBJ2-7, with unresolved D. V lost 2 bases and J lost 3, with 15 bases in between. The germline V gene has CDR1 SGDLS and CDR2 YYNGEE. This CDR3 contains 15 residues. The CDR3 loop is CASSVSSETYYEQYF. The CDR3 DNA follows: TGTGCCAGCAGCGTTTCCTCGGAGACTTACTACGAGCAGTACTTC.

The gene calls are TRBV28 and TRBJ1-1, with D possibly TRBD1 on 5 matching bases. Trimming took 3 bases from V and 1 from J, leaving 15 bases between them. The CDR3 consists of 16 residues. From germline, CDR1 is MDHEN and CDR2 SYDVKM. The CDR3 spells CASSFADNYANTEAFF. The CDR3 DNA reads TGTGCCAGCAGTTTTGCGGACAACTACGCGAACACTGAAGCTTTCTTT.

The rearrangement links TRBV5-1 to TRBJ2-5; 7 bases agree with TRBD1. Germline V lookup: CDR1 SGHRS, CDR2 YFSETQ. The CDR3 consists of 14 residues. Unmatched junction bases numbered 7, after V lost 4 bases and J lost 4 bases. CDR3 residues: CASSPTTGRETQYF. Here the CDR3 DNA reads TGCGCCAGCAGCCCTACGACAGGGCGAGAGACCCAGTACTTC.

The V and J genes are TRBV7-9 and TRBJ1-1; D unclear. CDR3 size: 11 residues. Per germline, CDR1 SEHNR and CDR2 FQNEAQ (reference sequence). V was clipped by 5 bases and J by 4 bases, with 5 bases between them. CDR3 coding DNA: TGTGCCAGCAGCCAAGGCACTGAAGCTTTCTTT. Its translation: CASSQGTEAFF. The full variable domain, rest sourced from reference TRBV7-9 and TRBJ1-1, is DTGVSQNPRHKITKRGQNVTFRCDPISEHNRLYWYRQTLGQGPEFLTYFQNEAQLEKSRLLSDRFSAERPKGSFSTLEIQRTEQGDSAMYLCASSQGTEAFFGQGTRLTVV.

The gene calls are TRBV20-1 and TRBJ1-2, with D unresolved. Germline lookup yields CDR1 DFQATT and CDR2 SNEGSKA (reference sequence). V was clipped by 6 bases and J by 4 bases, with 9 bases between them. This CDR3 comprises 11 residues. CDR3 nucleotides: TGCAGTGCCAATTCTCTCTATGGCTACACCTTC. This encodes CSANSLYGYTF.

CDR3 residues: CASSLERPQETQYF. The CDR3 nucleotides read TGCGCCAGCAGCTTGGAAAGGCCGCAAGAGACCCAGTACTTC. The chain couples TRBV5-1 to TRBJ2-5; D uncertain. V was shortened by 0 bases and J by 2 bases, with 8 bases between the two germline ends. CDR1 SGHRS and CDR2 YFSETQ come from the germline V gene. This CDR3 comprises 14 residues.

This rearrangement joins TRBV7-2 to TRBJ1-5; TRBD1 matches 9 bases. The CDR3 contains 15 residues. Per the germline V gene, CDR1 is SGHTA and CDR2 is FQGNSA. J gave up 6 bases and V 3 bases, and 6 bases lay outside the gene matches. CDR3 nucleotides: TGTGCCAGCAGCTTGAGGACAGGGGCGAGTCAGCCCCAGCATTTT. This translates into CASSLRTGASQPQHF. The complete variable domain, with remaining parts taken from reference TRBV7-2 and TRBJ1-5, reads GAGVSQSPSNKVTEKGKDVELRCDPISGHTALYWYRQSLGQGLEFLIYFQGNSAPDKSGLPSDRFSAERTGGSVSTLTIQRTQQEDSAVYLCASSLRTGASQPQHFGDGTRLSIL.

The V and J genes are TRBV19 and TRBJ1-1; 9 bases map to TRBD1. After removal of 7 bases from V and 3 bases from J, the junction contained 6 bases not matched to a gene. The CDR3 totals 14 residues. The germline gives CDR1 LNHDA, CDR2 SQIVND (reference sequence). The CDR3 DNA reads TGTGCCAGTAACCGGGACAGGGAGGACACTGAAGCTTTCTTT. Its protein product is CASNRDREDTEAFF.

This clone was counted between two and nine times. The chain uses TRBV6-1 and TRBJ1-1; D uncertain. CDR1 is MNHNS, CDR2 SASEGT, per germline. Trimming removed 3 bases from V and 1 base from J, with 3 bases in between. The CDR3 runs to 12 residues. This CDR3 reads CASSERNTEAFF. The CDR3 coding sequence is TGTGCCAGCAGTGAGCGGAACACTGAAGCTTTCTTT.

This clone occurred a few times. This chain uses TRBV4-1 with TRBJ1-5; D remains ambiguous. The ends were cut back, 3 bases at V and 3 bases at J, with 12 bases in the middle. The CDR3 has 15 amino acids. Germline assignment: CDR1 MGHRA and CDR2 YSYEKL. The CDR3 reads CASSHGVGFNQPQHF. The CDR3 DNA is TGCGCCAGCAGCCACGGGGTCGGGTTCAATCAGCCCCAGCATTTT.

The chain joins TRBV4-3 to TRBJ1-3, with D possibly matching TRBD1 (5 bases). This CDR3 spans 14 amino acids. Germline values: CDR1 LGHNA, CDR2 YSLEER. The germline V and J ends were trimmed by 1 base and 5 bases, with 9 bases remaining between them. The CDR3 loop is CASSQVGPRNTIYF. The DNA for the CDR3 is TGCGCCAGCAGCCAAGTGGGACCCCGAAACACCATATATTTT.

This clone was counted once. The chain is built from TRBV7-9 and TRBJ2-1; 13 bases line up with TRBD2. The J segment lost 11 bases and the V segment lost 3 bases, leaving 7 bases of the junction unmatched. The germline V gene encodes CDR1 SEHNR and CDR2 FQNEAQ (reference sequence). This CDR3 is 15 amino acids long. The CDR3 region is CASSLETSGRPQQFF. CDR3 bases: TGTGCCAGCAGCTTGGAGACTAGCGGGAGGCCCCAGCAGTTCTTC.

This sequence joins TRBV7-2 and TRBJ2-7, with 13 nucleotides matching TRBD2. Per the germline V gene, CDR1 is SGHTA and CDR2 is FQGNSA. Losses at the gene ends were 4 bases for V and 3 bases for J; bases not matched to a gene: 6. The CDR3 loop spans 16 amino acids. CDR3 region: CASSSRTSGRIYEQYF. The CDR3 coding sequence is TGTGCCAGCAGCTCCCGGACTAGCGGGAGAATCTACGAGCAGTACTTC. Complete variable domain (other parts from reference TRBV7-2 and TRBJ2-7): GAGVSQSPSNKVTEKGKDVELRCDPISGHTALYWYRQSLGQGLEFLIYFQGNSAPDKSGLPSDRFSAERTGGSVSTLTIQRTQQEDSAVYLCASSSRTSGRIYEQYFGPGTRLTVT.

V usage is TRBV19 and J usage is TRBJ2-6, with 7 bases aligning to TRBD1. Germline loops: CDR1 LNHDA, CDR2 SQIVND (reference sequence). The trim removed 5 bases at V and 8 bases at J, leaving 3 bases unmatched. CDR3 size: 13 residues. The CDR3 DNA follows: TGTGCCAGTAGTCCGACAGGGACCAACGTCCTGACTTTC. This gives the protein CASSPTGTNVLTF.

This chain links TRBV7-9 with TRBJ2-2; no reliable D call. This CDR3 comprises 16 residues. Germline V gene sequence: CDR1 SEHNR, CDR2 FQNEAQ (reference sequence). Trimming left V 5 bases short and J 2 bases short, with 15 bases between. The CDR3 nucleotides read TGTGCCAGCAGCCGAAGTTTTGGCAGCAACACCGGGGAGCTGTTTTTT. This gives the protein CASSRSFGSNTGELFF.

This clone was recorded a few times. CDR3 region: CAWRGYGTEAFF. The CDR3 coding sequence is TGTGCCTGGAGGGGATATGGGACTGAAGCTTTCTTT. The rearrangement uses TRBV30 and TRBJ1-1; the D is unclear. There are 12 residues in the CDR3. V was clipped by 3 bases and J by 5 bases, with 10 bases between them. CDR1 and CDR2 from the germline V gene are GTSNPN and SVGIG (reference sequence).

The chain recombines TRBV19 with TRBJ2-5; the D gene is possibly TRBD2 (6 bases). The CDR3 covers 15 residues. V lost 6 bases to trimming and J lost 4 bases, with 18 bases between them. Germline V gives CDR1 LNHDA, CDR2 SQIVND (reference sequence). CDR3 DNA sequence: TGTGCCAGTAGGTTGGGACTGGGCAATGGAGAGACCCAGTACTTC. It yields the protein CASRLGLGNGETQYF.

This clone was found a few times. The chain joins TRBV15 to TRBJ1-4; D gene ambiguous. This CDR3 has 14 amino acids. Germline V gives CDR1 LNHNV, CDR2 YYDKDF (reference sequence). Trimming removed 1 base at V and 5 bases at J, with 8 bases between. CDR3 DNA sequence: TGTGCCACCAGCAGAGTGGGGAGAAATGAAAAACTGTTTTTT. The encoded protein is CATSRVGRNEKLFF.

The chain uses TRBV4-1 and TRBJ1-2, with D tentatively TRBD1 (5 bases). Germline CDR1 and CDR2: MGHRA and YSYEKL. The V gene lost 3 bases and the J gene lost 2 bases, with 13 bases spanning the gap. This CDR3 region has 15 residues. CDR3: CASSQAHPGNYGYTF. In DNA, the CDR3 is TGCGCCAGCAGCCAGGCCCATCCAGGGAACTATGGCTACACCTTC.

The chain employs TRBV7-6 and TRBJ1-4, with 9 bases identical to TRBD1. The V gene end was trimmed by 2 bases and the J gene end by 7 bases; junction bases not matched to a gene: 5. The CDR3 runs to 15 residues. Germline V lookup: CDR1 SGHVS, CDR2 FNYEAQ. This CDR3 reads CASSLQQGAGEKLFF. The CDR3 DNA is TGTGCCAGCAGCTTACAACAGGGGGCAGGTGAAAAACTGTTTTTT.